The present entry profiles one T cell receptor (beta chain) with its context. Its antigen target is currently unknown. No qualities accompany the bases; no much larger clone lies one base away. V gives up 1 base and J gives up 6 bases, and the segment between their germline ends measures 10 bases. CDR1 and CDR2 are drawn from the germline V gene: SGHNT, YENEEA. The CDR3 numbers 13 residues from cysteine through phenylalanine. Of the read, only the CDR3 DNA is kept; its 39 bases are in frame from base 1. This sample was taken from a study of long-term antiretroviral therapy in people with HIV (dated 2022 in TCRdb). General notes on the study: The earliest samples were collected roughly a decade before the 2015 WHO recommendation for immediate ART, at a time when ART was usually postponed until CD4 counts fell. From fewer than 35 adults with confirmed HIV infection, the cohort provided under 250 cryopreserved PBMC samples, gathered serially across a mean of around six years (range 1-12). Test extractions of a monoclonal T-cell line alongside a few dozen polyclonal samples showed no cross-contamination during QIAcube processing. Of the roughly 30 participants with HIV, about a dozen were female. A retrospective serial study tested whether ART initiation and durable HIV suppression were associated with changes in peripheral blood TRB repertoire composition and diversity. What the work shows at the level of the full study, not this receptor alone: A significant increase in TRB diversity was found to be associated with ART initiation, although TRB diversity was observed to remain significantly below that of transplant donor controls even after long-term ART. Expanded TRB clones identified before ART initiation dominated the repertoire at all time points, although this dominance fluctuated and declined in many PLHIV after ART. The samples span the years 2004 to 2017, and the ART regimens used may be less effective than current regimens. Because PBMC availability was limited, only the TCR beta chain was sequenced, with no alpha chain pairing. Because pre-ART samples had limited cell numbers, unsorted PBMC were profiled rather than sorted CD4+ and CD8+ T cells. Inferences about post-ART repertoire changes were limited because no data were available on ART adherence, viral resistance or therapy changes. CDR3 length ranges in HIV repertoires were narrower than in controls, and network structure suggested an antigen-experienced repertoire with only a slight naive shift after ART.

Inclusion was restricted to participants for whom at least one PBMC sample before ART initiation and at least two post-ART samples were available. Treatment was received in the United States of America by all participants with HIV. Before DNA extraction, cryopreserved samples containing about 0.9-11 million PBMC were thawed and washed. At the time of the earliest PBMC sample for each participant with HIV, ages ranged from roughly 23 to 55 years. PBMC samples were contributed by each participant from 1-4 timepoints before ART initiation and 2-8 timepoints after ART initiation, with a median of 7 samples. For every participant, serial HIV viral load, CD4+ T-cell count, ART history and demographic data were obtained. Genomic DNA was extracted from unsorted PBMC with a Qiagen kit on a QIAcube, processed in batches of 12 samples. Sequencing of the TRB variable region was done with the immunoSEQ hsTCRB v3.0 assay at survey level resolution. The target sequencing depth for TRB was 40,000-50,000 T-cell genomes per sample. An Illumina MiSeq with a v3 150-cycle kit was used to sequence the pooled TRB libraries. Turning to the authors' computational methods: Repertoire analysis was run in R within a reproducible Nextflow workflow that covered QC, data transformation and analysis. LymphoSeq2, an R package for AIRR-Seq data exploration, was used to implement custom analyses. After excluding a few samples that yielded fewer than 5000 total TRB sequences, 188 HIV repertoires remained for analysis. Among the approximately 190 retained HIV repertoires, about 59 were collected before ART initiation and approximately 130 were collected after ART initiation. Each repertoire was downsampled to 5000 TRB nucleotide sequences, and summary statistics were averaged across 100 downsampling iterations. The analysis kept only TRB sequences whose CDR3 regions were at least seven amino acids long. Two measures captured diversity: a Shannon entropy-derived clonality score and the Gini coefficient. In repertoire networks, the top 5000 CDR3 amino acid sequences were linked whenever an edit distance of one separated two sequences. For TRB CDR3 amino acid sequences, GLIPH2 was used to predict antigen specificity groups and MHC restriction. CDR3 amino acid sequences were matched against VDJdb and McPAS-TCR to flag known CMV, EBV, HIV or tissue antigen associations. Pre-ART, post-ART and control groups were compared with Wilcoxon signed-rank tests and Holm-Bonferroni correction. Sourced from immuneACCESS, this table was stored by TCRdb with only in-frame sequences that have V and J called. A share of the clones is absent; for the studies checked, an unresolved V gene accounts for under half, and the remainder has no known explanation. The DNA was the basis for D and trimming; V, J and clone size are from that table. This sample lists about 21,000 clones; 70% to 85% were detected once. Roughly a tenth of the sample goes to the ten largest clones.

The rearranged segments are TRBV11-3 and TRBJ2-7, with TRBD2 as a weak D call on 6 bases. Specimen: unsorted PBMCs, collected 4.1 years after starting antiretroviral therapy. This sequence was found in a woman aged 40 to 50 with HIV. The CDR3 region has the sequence CASSLGWGGEQYF. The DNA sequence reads TGTGCCAGCAGCTTAGGGTGGGGAGGCGAGCAGTACTTC.